This T cell receptor beta chain was obtained from a study of T cell responses to AZD1222 COVID-19 vaccine. Germline V gene sequence: CDR1 KGHSH, CDR2 LQKENI. The ends were cut back, 3 bases at V and 7 bases at J, with 15 bases in the middle. The CDR3 has 14 residues. Here immunoSEQ multiplex PCR was the method, and the copy in TCRdb shows in-frame clones only, minus some. The sample records roughly 96,000 clones, approximately 88% being singletons. Findings of the study overall: The sample set comprised mostly white British donors with more females, and clonal diversity was possibly underestimated.

Details on this clone: Its matching antigen is unknown.

The chain recombines TRBV18 with TRBJ1-1; tentatively, D is TRBD1 (5 bases). The starting material was peripheral blood, obtained 28 days after the second AZD1222 dose. This receptor was taken from an adult who received the AZD1222 COVID-19 vaccine. The CDR3 loop is CASSPQGAGFEAFF. The CDR3 DNA is TGTGCCAGCTCACCTCAGGGCGCGGGGTTTGAAGCTTTCTTT. The full variable domain, completed using reference TRBV18 and TRBJ1-1, is NAGVMQNPRHLVRRRGQEARLRCSPMKGHSHVYWYRQLPEEGLKFMVYLQKENIIDESGMPKERFSAEFPKEGPSILRIQQVVRGDSAAYFCASSPQGAGFEAFFGQGTRLTVV.